Listed here are 30 T cell receptor beta chains from one sample, sequenced in a study of identical twins. TCRdb re-called the 5' RACE reads through MiXCR, storing one row per CDR3 protein. Of roughly 770,000 distinct CDR3 sequences detected, 15% to 20% appear once; the ten largest clones hold around 12%. These records were also assigned to another study, of T cells expressing NK-cell markers.

The sequenced material came from PBMCs. These receptors all stem from a woman aged 18-35 years in good health.

The gene calls are TRBV20-1 and TRBJ2-1; no clear D. The V end lost 6 bases, the J end lost 7 bases, and 13 bases lay between the germline ends. The CDR3 has 12 residues. The germline V gene has CDR1 DFQATT and CDR2 SNEGSKA (reference sequence). DNA of the CDR3: TGCAGTGCCCCGGAGAGGATAAATGAGCAGTTCTTC. It specifies CSAPERINEQFF.

This clonotype appeared a few times. The chain employs TRBV27 and TRBJ2-1; 7 bases fit TRBD2. The CDR3 has 14 amino acids. The V and J ends lost 2 bases and 8 bases, in that order; junction bases with no gene match: 6. Per germline, CDR1 MNHEY and CDR2 SMNVEV (reference sequence). CDR3 sequence: CASSLLPRGDEQFF. The CDR3 region has the DNA TGTGCCAGCAGTTTACTTCCCCGGGGGGATGAGCAGTTCTTC.

This clonotype was seen repeatedly, ten times or more. The chain couples TRBV6-2 or TRBV6-3 to TRBJ1-5, with D possibly matching TRBD1 (6 bases). The germline V gene has CDR1 MNHEY and CDR2 SVGEGT. The V end lost 6 bases, the J end lost 5 bases, and 8 bases lay between the germline ends. The CDR3 has 12 residues. CDR3 residues: CASSYRDQPQHF. Here the CDR3 DNA reads TGTGCCAGCAGCTACAGGGATCAGCCCCAGCATTTT.

This sequence joins TRBV27 and TRBJ2-7; 8 nucleotides match TRBD1. Germline values: CDR1 MNHEY, CDR2 SMNVEV (reference sequence). This CDR3 region has 13 residues. V shed 6 bases, J shed 3 bases, and the junction held 4 bases outside the gene matches. CDR3 DNA: TGTGCCAGCAGCGCGACAGGGGTCTACGAGCAGTACTTC. Its protein product is CASSATGVYEQYF.

CDR3 sequence (DNA): TGTGCCACCGGGACGGGAGCTGCTGGGGCCAACGTCCTGACTTTC. Amino acids: CATGTGAAGANVLTF. This chain uses TRBV10-3 with TRBJ2-6; TRBD2 is a possible D gene (6 bases). Trimming left V 10 bases short and J 2 bases short, with 15 bases between. Germline V lookup: CDR1 ENHRY, CDR2 SYGVKD. The CDR3 has 15 amino acids.

This clonotype was counted between two and nine times. V gene TRBV12-3 or TRBV12-4 combines with J gene TRBJ2-1, with 9 bases fitting TRBD1. The CDR3 consists of 15 residues. V gave up 5 bases and J gave up 6 bases; unmatched junction bases: 8. The CDR3 nucleotides are TGTGCCAGCAGTCCCGGGACAGGGCTGCCCAATGAGCAGTTCTTC. Its protein product is CASSPGTGLPNEQFF.

The table lists this clonotype with a few counts. This chain joins TRBV12-3 or TRBV12-4 and TRBJ1-1; D remains ambiguous. Trimming took off 3 bases at V and 2 bases at J, with 10 bases between the two ends. The CDR3 contains 14 residues. CDR3 region: CASSFRQKNTEAFF. The CDR3 bases are TGTGCCAGCAGTTTCCGTCAGAAAAACACTGAAGCTTTCTTT.

The V gene is TRBV20-1, the J gene TRBJ2-3, with 15 bases that match TRBD2. Trimming at V came to 0 bases and at J to 4 bases, leaving 8 bases not matched to a gene. Germline lookup yields CDR1 DFQATT and CDR2 SNEGSKA (reference sequence). This CDR3 is 18 amino acids long. The CDR3 loop is CSARDPGLAGGLADTQYF. CDR3 coding DNA: TGCAGTGCTAGAGACCCGGGACTAGCGGGGGGACTAGCAGATACGCAGTATTTT.

This clonotype was counted many times. J is TRBJ2-7 and V is TRBV12-3 or TRBV12-4; D is possibly TRBD2 (6 bases). There are 13 residues in the CDR3. Trimming took off 7 bases at V and 1 base at J, with 11 bases between the two ends. The CDR3 DNA is TGTGCCAGCAACCGGGACTCTTCCTACGAGCAGTACTTC. As protein: CASNRDSSYEQYF.

The chain combines TRBV7-8 with TRBJ2-2; 8 nucleotides align to TRBD1. The junction had 8 bases not matched to a gene; V was cut back by 1 base and J by 4 bases. The CDR3 loop spans 17 amino acids. Germline CDR1 is SGHVS and CDR2 is FQNEAQ. CDR3 DNA sequence: TGTGCCAGCAGCTTAGGGAAGGGACAGGTACCCACCGGGGAGCTGTTTTTT. The encoded protein is CASSLGKGQVPTGELFF.

This chain links TRBV20-1 with TRBJ2-1; the match to TRBD2 covers 8 bases. V was clipped by 3 bases and J by 2 bases; unmatched bases: 3. The CDR3 runs to 14 residues. Per germline, CDR1 DFQATT and CDR2 SNEGSKA (reference sequence). Here the CDR3 reads CSASGGATYNEQFF. Here the CDR3 DNA reads TGCAGTGCTAGCGGGGGGGCTACCTACAATGAGCAGTTCTTC.

The chain links TRBV20-1 to TRBJ2-1; D uncertain. Germline V lookup: CDR1 DFQATT, CDR2 SNEGSKA (reference sequence). Trimming took 0 bases from V and 1 from J, leaving 13 bases between them. This CDR3 region has 16 residues. The CDR3 loop is CSARDLARASYNEQFF. The CDR3 DNA sequence: TGCAGTGCTAGAGATCTGGCTAGGGCATCCTACAATGAGCAGTTCTTC.

This clonotype has just a few counts. J is TRBJ2-3 and V is TRBV5-1; TRBD2 aligns across 10 bases. Germline CDR1 SGHRS, CDR2 YFSETQ. V lost 1 base to trimming and J lost 4 bases; unmatched junction nucleotides: 9. The CDR3 extends over 17 amino acids. This chain's CDR3 is CASSLLAASGSADTQYF. In DNA, the CDR3 is TGCGCCAGCAGCTTGTTGGCGGCTAGCGGGAGTGCAGATACGCAGTATTTT.

CDR3 amino acids: CASSPKSSAYEQYF. CDR3 coding DNA: TGTGCCAGCAGCCCCAAGTCTAGCGCCTACGAGCAGTACTTC. This rearrangement joins TRBV7-9 to TRBJ2-7; D may be TRBD2 (6 bases). The CDR3 contains 14 residues. Trimming left V 5 bases short and J 2 bases short, with 13 bases between. Per the germline V gene, CDR1 is SEHNR and CDR2 is FQNEAQ (reference sequence).

The V and J genes are TRBV12-3 or TRBV12-4 and TRBJ1-6, with 9 bases fitting TRBD1. The CDR3 spans 16 residues. V dropped 7 bases and J dropped 5; count of bases not matched to a gene: 9. CDR3 protein: CASKSHGTGHNSPLHF. The CDR3 coding sequence is TGTGCCAGCAAATCCCACGGGACAGGGCATAATTCACCCCTCCACTTT.

In its sample, this clonotype was seen many times. The V gene is TRBV27, the J gene TRBJ2-1; 10 nucleotides line up with TRBD1. The ends lost 4 bases at V and 2 bases at J; junction bases unmatched: 2. This CDR3 has 15 residues. In germline, CDR1 is MNHEY, CDR2 SMNVEV (reference sequence). CDR3 coding DNA: TGTGCCAGCAGTTCAGGGACAGGGGCCTACAATGAGCAGTTCTTC. This sequence encodes CASSSGTGAYNEQFF.

In DNA, the CDR3 is TGTGCGGCCCGGGGGTCCACAGATACGCAGTATTTT. As protein: CAARGSTDTQYF. The chain links TRBV12-3 or TRBV12-4 to TRBJ2-3; D perhaps matches TRBD2 (6 bases). CDR3 length equals 12 residues.

This clonotype was observed a handful of times. CDR3 nucleotides: TGTGCCAGCAGTTACCGACAGGGGAGGGCCTACGAGCAGTACTTC. Protein: CASSYRQGRAYEQYF. The chain carries TRBV27 and TRBJ2-7; D might be TRBD1 (8 bases). The CDR3 has 15 residues. Germline values: CDR1 MNHEY, CDR2 SMNVEV (reference sequence). The V gene lost 4 bases and the J gene lost 2 bases, with 15 bases spanning the gap.

The chain uses TRBV5-6 and TRBJ2-7; 8 nucleotides align to TRBD1. The CDR3 length is 15 residues. CDR1 and CDR2 from the germline V gene are SGHDT and YYEEEE. Trimming removed 0 bases from V and 3 bases from J; junction bases left unmatched: 5. The DNA of the CDR3 is TGTGCCAGCAGCTTGGGGGGGACAGGCCTCTACGAGCAGTACTTC. Translation: CASSLGGTGLYEQYF.

This clonotype was found a few times. This chain joins TRBV9 and TRBJ2-3; 8 nucleotides match TRBD1. The CDR3 extends over 15 amino acids. The germline CDR1 and CDR2 sequences are SGDLS and YYNGEE. J lost 4 bases, V lost 4 bases, and 8 bases had no gene match. CDR3 in amino acids: CASSQRQGSADTQYF. CDR3 bases: TGTGCCAGCAGCCAAAGACAGGGGTCCGCAGATACGCAGTATTTT.

The CDR3 DNA sequence: TGTGCCAGCAGCCCCTTTGACCAGCTAGGGAATGAGCAGTTCTTC. As protein: CASSPFDQLGNEQFF. J is TRBJ2-1 and V is TRBV27; the D is unclear. The CDR3 loop spans 15 amino acids. Trimming removed 6 bases at V and 7 bases at J, with 19 bases between. Germline V gene data show CDR1 as MNHEY and CDR2 as SMNVEV (reference sequence).

This clonotype occurred a few times. This CDR3 is CASRPGAHGTQYF. Here the CDR3 DNA reads TGTGCCAGCAGACCCGGGGCTCACGGGACCCAGTACTTC. This chain connects TRBV12-3 or TRBV12-4 to TRBJ2-5; TRBD1 or TRBD2 may be the D gene (5 bases each). This CDR3 is 13 amino acids long. V shed 6 bases and J shed 7 bases, with 15 bases lying between them.

This clonotype was picked up a small number of times. This chain connects TRBV20-1 to TRBJ2-7, with TRBD2 as a possible D gene (5 bases). Germline CDR1 reads DFQATT; CDR2 reads SNEGSKA (reference sequence). The CDR3 extends over 16 amino acids. V was cut by 0 bases and J by 2 bases, with 17 bases left in between. The CDR3 protein is CSARDQSSTGAYEQYF. The CDR3 nucleotides are TGCAGTGCTAGAGATCAATCTTCGACCGGGGCCTACGAGCAGTACTTC.

The chain couples TRBV9 to TRBJ2-3; the D gene could be TRBD1 or TRBD2 (6 bases each). With 4 bases removed from V and 2 bases from J, the gap between germline ends came to 17 bases. Germline CDR1 SGDLS, CDR2 YYNGEE. This CDR3 contains 16 residues. The CDR3 coding sequence is TGTGCCAGCAGCACCCGAGGGGGGCTCCTCACAGATACGCAGTATTTT. Translated, it gives CASSTRGGLLTDTQYF.

A few counts support this clonotype. This rearrangement joins TRBV5-1 to TRBJ2-2; D uncertain. CDR3 length: 16 amino acids. Per germline, CDR1 SGHRS and CDR2 YFSETQ. V was trimmed by 0 bases and J by 0 bases, leaving 9 bases between them. Here the CDR3 DNA reads TGCGCCAGCAGCTTGGTGGGTCCCGCGAACACCGGGGAGCTGTTTTTT. Translation: CASSLVGPANTGELFF.

This clonotype was observed many times. This chain uses TRBV6-4 with TRBJ2-2; perhaps TRBD1 as D (5 bases). The CDR3 extends over 13 amino acids. V dropped 4 bases and J dropped 3 bases, with 6 bases sitting between them. Germline CDR1 reads MRHNA; CDR2 reads SNTAGT. CDR3 in DNA: TGTGCCAGCAGTGCCAGGGACACCGGGGAGCTGTTTTTT. This sequence encodes CASSARDTGELFF.

V gene TRBV10-3 combines with J gene TRBJ2-1; D unclear. V lost 0 bases and J lost 7, with 10 bases in between. Per the germline V gene, CDR1 is ENHRY and CDR2 is SYGVKD. This CDR3 region has 14 residues. The CDR3 protein is CAISESLKINEQFF. CDR3 nucleotide sequence: TGTGCCATCAGTGAGTCTTTGAAGATTAATGAGCAGTTCTTC.

This clonotype has only a few counts. The V and J genes are TRBV20-1 and TRBJ2-5; TRBD1 agrees at 9 bases. Looked up from germline, CDR1 is DFQATT and CDR2 is SNEGSKA (reference sequence). The CDR3 totals 15 residues. The trim removed 3 bases at V and 5 bases at J, leaving 10 bases unmatched. The CDR3 bases are TGCAGTGCTAGTTCCTGGGACAGGGCCAGGGAGACCCAGTACTTC. This gives the protein CSASSWDRARETQYF.

Only a few counts were recorded for this clonotype. The rearrangement joins TRBV2 to TRBJ1-5; 9 bases are shared with TRBD1. V shed 4 bases, J shed 6 bases, and the junction held 7 bases outside the gene matches. Germline assignment: CDR1 SNHLY and CDR2 FYNNEI. The CDR3 spans 15 residues. This CDR3 is CASSADETGGQPQHF. The CDR3 region has the DNA TGTGCCAGCAGTGCTGATGAGACAGGGGGTCAGCCCCAGCATTTT.

This clonotype was counted a few times. The rearrangement links TRBV15 to TRBJ2-3; no reliable D call. V shed 5 bases and J shed 9 bases, with 6 bases lying between them. CDR1 LNHNV and CDR2 YYDKDF come from the germline V gene (reference sequence). The CDR3 has 10 residues. The CDR3 protein is CATSGLTQYF. In DNA, the CDR3 is TGTGCCACCAGCGGATTAACGCAGTATTTT.